These 23 T cell receptor beta chains came from one sample sequenced in a study of blood T cell repertoires in COVID-19. The data were produced by immunoSEQ multiplex PCR, yet TCRdb's version contains in-frame clones alone and is incomplete. The repertoire includes 300,000 to 350,000 clones, about 87% of them detected once, and about 5% sits in the top ten. The sequenced sample consisted of PBMCs or T cells enriched from blood (not recorded which). The source of these receptors is a man between 25 and 39 years old who had recovered from COVID-19.

This sequence joins TRBV11-1 and TRBJ1-1; D is perhaps TRBD1 (6 bases). Trimming removed 1 base at V and 5 bases at J, with 11 bases between. This CDR3 contains 14 residues. Per germline, CDR1 SGHAT and CDR2 FQDESV (reference sequence). CDR3 nucleotides: TGTGCCAGCAGCTTAGTACAGGGACGGACTGAAGCTTTCTTT. This gives the protein CASSLVQGRTEAFF.

The rearrangement uses TRBV29-1 and TRBJ2-1; 8 bases agree with TRBD1. The V segment lost 7 bases and the J segment 6 bases; nucleotides outside the gene matches: 8. Germline V gene data show CDR1 as SQVTM and CDR2 as ANQGSEA. CDR3 length: 13 amino acids. In nucleotides, the CDR3 is TGCAGCGAATCACAGGGGGTGGGCAATGAGCAGTTCTTC. It codes for CSESQGVGNEQFF.

J is TRBJ2-2 and V is TRBV7-2; D unresolved. Per the germline V gene, CDR1 is SGHTA and CDR2 is FQGNSA. CDR3 length: 16 residues. Deletions cut 1 base from V and 0 bases from J, with 9 bases between. This CDR3 is CASSLVWRANTGELFF. In DNA form, the CDR3 reads TGTGCCAGCAGCTTAGTGTGGAGAGCGAACACCGGGGAGCTGTTTTTT.

The rearrangement joins TRBV2 to TRBJ1-1; D uncertain. V lost 0 bases, J lost 4 bases, and 12 bases lay in between. Germline V CDR1 and CDR2: SNHLY, FYNNEI. The CDR3 contains 15 residues. As DNA, the CDR3 is TGTGCCAGCAGTGAAGCTGGAGGGTATGGCACTGAAGCTTTCTTT. This codes for CASSEAGGYGTEAFF. Full variable domain (outside the CDR3, taken from reference TRBV2 and TRBJ1-1): EPEVTQTPSHQVTQMGQEVILRCVPISNHLYFYWYRQILGQKVEFLVSFYNNEISEKSEIFDDQFSVERPDGSNFTLKIRSTKLEDSAMYFCASSEAGGYGTEAFFGQGTRLTVV.

V and J are TRBV3-1 (or the pseudogene TRBV3-2) and TRBJ2-6; tentatively, D is TRBD2 (6 bases). Deletions cut 0 bases from V and 0 bases from J, with 12 bases between. The CDR3 sequence is 18 residues long. Germline CDR1 reads LGHDT; CDR2 reads YNNKEL (reference sequence). The CDR3 DNA sequence: TGTGCCAGCAGCCAAGATGGAGGGTACCGCTCTGGGGCCAACGTCCTGACTTTC. Protein product: CASSQDGGYRSGANVLTF.

The V gene is TRBV6-6, the J gene TRBJ1-5; D may be TRBD1 (6 bases). This CDR3 is built from 16 residues. Germline lookup yields CDR1 MNHNY and CDR2 SVGAGI (reference sequence). V was cut by 2 bases and J by 2 bases, with 13 bases left in between. For the CDR3, the DNA is TGTGCCAGCAGTTACGTGAAGGGGGTCCGCAATCAGCCCCAGCATTTT. This codes for CASSYVKGVRNQPQHF.

The chain uses TRBV10-3 and TRBJ1-5; 8 positions match TRBD1. V lost 0 bases, J lost 11 bases, and 12 bases stayed unmatched. The germline gives CDR1 ENHRY, CDR2 SYGVKD. The CDR3 has 16 residues. The CDR3 is CAISESDRGYLRTQHF. DNA for the CDR3: TGTGCCATCAGTGAGTCAGACAGGGGTTATTTACGGACCCAGCATTTT.

The chain recombines TRBV5-6 with TRBJ2-2; 7 nucleotides agree with TRBD1. The germline gives CDR1 SGHDT, CDR2 YYEEEE. The trim removed 2 bases at V and 4 bases at J, leaving 5 bases unmatched. The CDR3 loop spans 15 amino acids. The CDR3 region is CASSFGQGVTGELFF. In DNA form, the CDR3 reads TGTGCCAGCAGCTTCGGGCAGGGGGTCACCGGGGAGCTGTTTTTT.

The genes are TRBV27 and TRBJ2-7; TRBD1 aligns across 9 bases. This CDR3 is 16 amino acids long. V was pared by 3 bases and J by 0 bases, with 6 bases of the junction left unmatched. The germline V gene encodes CDR1 MNHEY and CDR2 SMNVEV (reference sequence). CDR3 loop: CASSLGTGPLSYEQYF. CDR3 DNA: TGTGCCAGCAGTTTGGGGACAGGGCCCCTCTCCTACGAGCAGTACTTC.

J is TRBJ1-5 and V is TRBV27, with D hard to call. Germline V gene sequence: CDR1 MNHEY, CDR2 SMNVEV (reference sequence). CDR3 length equals 15 residues. The V end was cut by 3 bases, the J end by 4 bases, with 13 bases between. CDR3 region: CASSLEGLRNQPQHF. The CDR3 nucleotides read TGTGCCAGCAGTTTGGAGGGTCTGCGGAATCAGCCCCAGCATTTT.

The chain uses TRBV5-1 and TRBJ2-2, with 8 bases lining up with TRBD1. This CDR3 is 14 amino acids long. Looked up from germline, CDR1 is SGHRS and CDR2 is YFSETQ. Trimming removed 4 bases from V and 7 bases from J; junction bases left unmatched: 6. The CDR3 is CASSKDRDGGELFF. CDR3 DNA sequence: TGCGCCAGCAGCAAGGACAGGGATGGCGGGGAGCTGTTTTTT.

The chain recombines TRBV27 with TRBJ1-1; D is unresolved. The CDR3 is 13 amino acids. Germline V gene lookup returns CDR1 MNHEY and CDR2 SMNVEV (reference sequence). Trimming took off 4 bases at V and 0 bases at J, with 6 bases between the two ends. This CDR3 is CASSYSVNTEAFF. The DNA of the CDR3 is TGTGCCAGCAGTTATTCAGTGAACACTGAAGCTTTCTTT.

The rearrangement joins TRBV6-5 to TRBJ2-5; a weak D match, TRBD2 (7 bases). Germline lookup yields CDR1 MNHEY and CDR2 SVGAGI. Trimming took off 0 bases at V and 2 bases at J, with 10 bases between the two ends. CDR3 length equals 15 residues. CDR3 loop: CASSYSGGVQETQYF. As DNA, the CDR3 is TGTGCCAGCAGTTACTCAGGGGGGGTACAAGAGACCCAGTACTTC.

DNA for the CDR3: TGTGCCAGCAGCCTCGTGGTGTGGCAGGGGAGTGAGACCCAGTACTTC. It codes for CASSLVVWQGSETQYF. The V gene is TRBV3-1 (or the pseudogene TRBV3-2), the J gene TRBJ2-5, with TRBD1 as a possible D gene (6 bases). CDR1 and CDR2 from the germline V gene are LGHDT and YNNKEL (reference sequence). V lost 4 bases to trimming and J lost 5 bases, with 20 bases between them. There are 16 residues in the CDR3.

The sample holds a few counts of this clone. V and J are TRBV30 and TRBJ2-7, with TRBD2 matching over 8 bases. V gave up 4 bases and J gave up 2 bases; unmatched junction bases: 7. The CDR3 is 14 amino acids. Per germline, CDR1 GTSNPN and CDR2 SVGIG (reference sequence). This CDR3 reads CAWTPGGPAYEQYF. For the CDR3, the DNA is TGTGCCTGGACCCCGGGGGGGCCAGCCTACGAGCAGTACTTC.

The J gene is TRBJ2-2, the V gene TRBV3-1 (or the pseudogene TRBV3-2), with 10 positions matching TRBD2. Trimming at V came to 4 bases and at J to 7 bases, leaving 15 bases not matched to a gene. Germline CDR1 is LGHDT and CDR2 is YNNKEL (reference sequence). CDR3 length: 18 amino acids. The CDR3 is CASSPRGSGGLLGGELFF. CDR3 sequence (DNA): TGTGCCAGCAGCCCCCGGGGTAGCGGGGGGCTTCTTGGCGGGGAGCTGTTTTTT.

The gene calls are TRBV28 and TRBJ1-5, with 10 bases identical to TRBD1. Losses at the gene ends were 5 bases for V and 5 bases for J; bases not matched to a gene: 9. Germline V lookup: CDR1 MDHEN, CDR2 SYDVKM. The CDR3 totals 16 residues. The CDR3 protein is CASSKLGQGGDQPQHF. For the CDR3, the DNA is TGTGCCAGCAGTAAACTTGGACAGGGGGGGGATCAGCCCCAGCATTTT.

The gene calls are TRBV5-1 and TRBJ2-7; a weak D match, TRBD2 (6 bases). Germline lookup yields CDR1 SGHRS and CDR2 YFSETQ. CDR3 length: 14 amino acids. Trimming shortened V by 4 bases and J by 2 bases, and 13 bases separated the two germline ends. The CDR3 here is CASSAGPGAYEQYF. The CDR3 bases are TGCGCCAGCAGCGCCGGGCCGGGGGCCTACGAGCAGTACTTC. Based on the CDR3 plus reference TRBV5-1 and TRBJ2-7, the full variable domain is KAGVTQTPRYLIKTRGQQVTLSCSPISGHRSVSWYQQTPGQGLQFLFEYFSETQRNKGNFPGRFSGRQFSNSRSEMNVSTLELGDSALYLCASSAGPGAYEQYFGPGTRLTVT.

The chain couples TRBV11-2 to TRBJ1-6, with D hard to call. Germline loops: CDR1 SGHAT, CDR2 FQNNGV. The CDR3 loop spans 16 amino acids. V gave up 3 bases and J gave up 7 bases, with 16 bases separating them. CDR3 in amino acids: CASSLGAGMVNSPLHF. The CDR3 DNA is TGTGCCAGCAGCTTGGGTGCGGGAATGGTAAATTCACCCCTCCACTTT.

The J gene is TRBJ1-5, the V gene TRBV19, with TRBD1 matching 7 bases. The V gene end was trimmed by 6 bases and the J gene end by 0 bases; junction bases not matched to a gene: 2. The CDR3 loop spans 14 amino acids. CDR1 LNHDA and CDR2 SQIVND come from the germline V gene (reference sequence). The CDR3 here is CASRQGLSNQPQHF. For the CDR3, the DNA is TGTGCCAGTAGACAGGGGCTTAGCAATCAGCCCCAGCATTTT.

The chain uses TRBV6-5 and TRBJ2-2, with 7 bases that match TRBD1. Trimming cost V 3 bases and J 2 bases; bases outside gene matches: 3. The CDR3 is made up of 15 amino acids. The germline V gene encodes CDR1 MNHEY and CDR2 SVGAGI. CDR3 amino acids: CASSYYRGNTGELFF. Written as DNA, the CDR3 is TGTGCCAGCAGTTATTACAGGGGCAACACCGGGGAGCTGTTTTTT.

This chain joins TRBV6-5 and TRBJ2-7; TRBD1 matches 9 bases. This CDR3 spans 16 amino acids. J lost 3 bases, V lost 0 bases, and 6 bases had no gene match. The germline CDR1 and CDR2 sequences are MNHEY and SVGAGI. The CDR3 protein is CASSYSLGQGIYEQYF. The DNA for the CDR3 is TGTGCCAGCAGTTACTCTTTAGGACAGGGGATCTACGAGCAGTACTTC.

The chain links TRBV6-5 to TRBJ1-1, with 7 positions matching TRBD1. Germline V CDR1 and CDR2: MNHEY, SVGAGI. With V trimmed by 7 bases and J by 4 bases, 3 bases remained unmatched. The CDR3 is 12 residues long. In DNA form, the CDR3 reads TGTGCCAGCACAGGGGGAGGCACTGAAGCTTTCTTT. Protein sequence: CASTGGGTEAFF.